This T cell receptor (beta chain) comes out of a study of radiation and T cells in renal cell carcinoma. Study outcomes and limitations: Top tumor clonotypes rose in blood 2 weeks post-radiation, then contracted.

Profiled with immunoSEQ multiplex PCR; TCRdb holds only in-frame clones, not every one. The sample consists of around 100,000 clones, approximately 80% of them appearing once. About this clone: Its antigen is as yet unknown.

Time point in this sample: blood 4 weeks post-SBRT, at nephrectomy. Documented treatment: 15 Gy SBRT to primary tumor, nephrectomy 4 weeks later. Nephrectomy followed 15 Gy stereotactic body radiation by 4 weeks. After SBRT, blood was collected at 2 and 4 weeks, plus baseline. Trimming took off 1 base at V and 0 bases at J, with 18 bases between the two ends. Per germline, CDR1 SGHRS and CDR2 YFSETQ. This CDR3 is 18 amino acids long. The rearrangement uses TRBV5-1 and TRBJ2-3; D possibly corresponds to TRBD1 (5 bases). The TCR was taken from a man aged 55-75 years with renal cell carcinoma. The sample here was blood, taken from a patient whose treatment included radiotherapy and nephrectomy. CDR3 region: CASSLYPARALSTDTQYF. The CDR3 bases are TGCGCCAGCAGCTTGTATCCCGCCAGGGCCCTCAGCACAGATACGCAGTATTTT.